A selection of T cell receptor beta chains follows, all from one sample in a study of cytomegalovirus exposure and HLA in healthy donors. Libraries were prepared by immunoSEQ multiplex PCR; TCRdb keeps only in-frame clonotypes and omits some of them. Its clone listing holds approximately 58,000 clones. Sequenced: PBMCs. The receptors stem from a woman younger than 35 in good health and CMV-seronegative. Each CDR3 is given with its conserved first and last residue. D genes are given only for firm matches. Some rows have no size entry. The others give once, few or many, or a class for an expanded clone.

j_call clone_size v_call d_call cdr3_aa cdr3_nt
TRBJ1-1 NA TRBV4-1 NA CASSLGPLRTEAFF TGCGCCAGCAGCCTGGGGCCCTTGCGGACTGAAGCTTTCTTT
TRBJ2-7 NA TRBV4-1 TRBD1 CASSQEKTGSIPYEQYF TGCGCCAGCAGCCAAGAAAAGACAGGGTCTATACCCTACGAGCAGTACTTC
TRBJ2-3 NA TRBV19 TRBD1 CASSIGTGVRDTQYF TGTGCCAGTAGTATTGGGACAGGGGTACGAGATACGCAGTATTTT
TRBJ1-2 NA TRBV2 NA CASRPSQTGFNYGYTF TGTGCCAGCAGACCAAGCCAGACAGGCTTCAACTATGGCTACACCTTC
TRBJ2-5 NA TRBV9 NA CASSVAQQETQYF TGTGCCAGCAGCGTAGCTCAGCAAGAGACCCAGTACTTC
TRBJ2-7 NA TRBV27 NA CASSTRGGGTYEQYF TGTGCCAGCAGTACCCGGGGAGGGGGAACCTACGAGCAGTACTTC
TRBJ2-5 NA TRBV4-2 NA CASSPQLGGGETQYF TGTGCCAGCAGCCCTCAGCTAGGGGGAGGGGAGACCCAGTACTTC
TRBJ1-2 NA TRBV19 TRBD1 CASSTTGMDGYTF TGTGCCAGTAGTACGACAGGGATGGATGGCTACACCTTC
TRBJ1-3 NA TRBV19 NA CASSLTANTIYF TGTGCCAGTAGTTTGACAGCGAACACCATATATTTT
TRBJ2-1 NA TRBV9 NA CASSPPSLNEQFF TGTGCCAGCAGCCCCCCTTCACTTAATGAGCAGTTCTTC
TRBJ2-7 NA TRBV7-9 NA CASSLGGGGEQYF TGTGCCAGCAGCTTAGGAGGGGGTGGAGAGCAGTACTTC
TRBJ1-3 NA TRBV4-1 TRBD1 CASSLPGQKGNTIYF TGCGCCAGCAGCCTACCGGGACAGAAAGGAAACACCATATATTTT
TRBJ1-1 NA TRBV29-1 TRBD1 CSASVWGTGFF TGCAGCGCGTCCGTGTGGGGGACAGGTTTCTTT
TRBJ2-7 NA TRBV7-9 NA CASSRDYREGEQHF TGTGCCAGCAGCCGAGACTACAGGGAAGGGGAGCAGCACTTC
TRBJ2-7 NA TRBV5-1 NA CASSSDYEQYF TGCGCCAGCAGCTCAGACTACGAGCAGTACTTC
TRBJ2-4 NA TRBV18 TRBD1 CASSPDRSNIQYF TGTGCCAGCTCACCGGACAGGTCAAACATTCAGTACTTC
TRBJ2-1 NA TRBV18 TRBD1 CASSLGQSDEQFF TGTGCCAGCTCACTGGGACAGAGCGATGAGCAGTTCTTC
TRBJ2-5 NA TRBV5-5 NA CASSGLLQETQYF TGTGCCAGCAGCGGTCTTCTACAAGAGACCCAGTACTTC
TRBJ2-1 NA TRBV19 TRBD2 CASRLAGGPIVNEQFF TGTGCCAGTAGGCTAGCGGGGGGCCCCATCGTCAATGAGCAGTTCTTC
TRBJ2-1 NA TRBV11-3 NA CASSRWGGSSYNEQFF TGTGCCAGCAGCCGTTGGGGCGGAAGCTCCTACAATGAGCAGTTCTTC
TRBJ1-1 NA TRBV7-9 TRBD1 CASSPPWDRVNTEAFF TGTGCCAGCAGCCCCCCCTGGGACAGGGTGAACACTGAAGCTTTCTTT
TRBJ1-5 medium-sized TRBV7-9 NA CASSPDGGIGNQPQHF TGTGCCAGCAGCCCCGACGGCGGCATTGGCAATCAGCCCCAGCATTTT
TRBJ2-2 NA TRBV28 NA CASSPIGRGTGELFF TGTGCCAGCAGTCCAATAGGACGGGGCACCGGGGAGCTGTTTTTT
TRBJ1-6 NA TRBV1 NA CTSSRGTLSPLHF TGCACCAGCAGCCGAGGAACCCTTTCACCCCTCCACTTT
TRBJ1-2 NA TRBV18 NA CASSPPGSGVGYGYTF TGTGCCAGCTCACCACCGGGCTCGGGGGTCGGGTATGGCTACACCTTC
TRBJ1-1 NA TRBV25-1 TRBD1 CASSGEQGDTEAFF TGTGCCAGCAGTGGAGAACAGGGGGACACTGAAGCTTTCTTT
TRBJ2-7 NA TRBV5-1 TRBD1 CASSSAGTGDEQYF TGCGCCAGCAGCTCCGCCGGGACAGGGGACGAGCAGTACTTC
TRBJ2-7 NA TRBV5-1 TRBD1 CASSLGQGRGEQYF TGCGCCAGCAGTCTTGGACAGGGGAGGGGCGAGCAGTACTTC
TRBJ2-1 NA TRBV15 NA CATRAERANDNEQFF TGTGCCACCAGGGCCGAGCGGGCGAACGACAATGAGCAGTTCTTC
TRBJ2-7 NA TRBV5-1 TRBD1 CASSSLDRAPEVEQYF TGCGCCAGCAGCTCCTTAGACAGGGCTCCTGAGGTGGAGCAGTACTTC
TRBJ1-1 NA TRBV4-1 NA CASSQVGALGLPEAFF TGCGCCAGCAGCCAAGTGGGGGCGCTGGGTCTCCCTGAAGCTTTCTTT
TRBJ2-7 NA TRBV29-1 NA CSVGRTNYEQYF TGCAGCGTTGGGCGGACTAACTACGAGCAGTACTTC
TRBJ1-5 NA TRBV19 TRBD1 CASSIRDRGQPQHF TGTGCCAGTAGTATTCGGGACAGGGGACAGCCCCAGCATTTT
TRBJ2-3 NA TRBV4-1 NA CASSLFQRFTDTQYF TGCGCCAGCAGCCTTTTCCAGCGGTTCACAGATACGCAGTATTTT
TRBJ1-2 NA TRBV5-6 TRBD1 CASSLGQVSYGYTF TGTGCCAGCAGCTTAGGACAGGTGTCCTATGGCTACACCTTC
TRBJ2-3 NA TRBV4-1 NA CASSQGQYPSTDTQYF TGCGCCAGCAGCCAAGGACAGTATCCAAGCACAGATACGCAGTATTTT
TRBJ1-3 NA TRBV25-1 TRBD1 CASSTPPGTGQNTIYF TGTGCCAGCAGTACACCCCCGGGGACAGGGCAAAACACCATATATTTT
TRBJ1-2 NA TRBV6-5 TRBD1 CASTLDRRTDYTF TGTGCCAGCACTCTGGACAGGAGGACCGACTACACCTTC
TRBJ1-2 NA TRBV4-1 TRBD1 CATSGTANYGYTF TGCGCCACCTCCGGGACAGCTAACTATGGCTACACCTTC
TRBJ2-1 NA TRBV30 TRBD2 CAWSGLSGGRSYNEQFF TGTGCCTGGAGTGGACTTAGCGGGGGGAGATCCTACAATGAGCAGTTCTTC
TRBJ2-3 NA TRBV25-1 TRBD2 CASSHSGGGTDTQYF TGTGCCAGCAGTCACAGCGGGGGAGGCACAGATACGCAGTATTTT
TRBJ1-1 NA TRBV7-9 NA CASSKTTDSGTEAFF TGTGCCAGCAGTAAAACGACAGACTCCGGCACTGAAGCTTTCTTT
TRBJ1-2 NA TRBV9 NA CASSVDGTRGYGYTF TGTGCCAGCAGCGTAGACGGGACAAGAGGGTATGGCTACACCTTC
TRBJ1-2 NA TRBV11-3 NA CASSETPNYGYTF TGTGCCAGCAGCGAGACACCGAACTATGGCTACACCTTC
TRBJ2-5 NA TRBV30 NA CAWNLGMETQYF TGTGCCTGGAATCTTGGCATGGAGACCCAGTACTTC
TRBJ2-7 NA TRBV7-8 NA CASSPGPRDEQYF TGTGCCAGCAGTCCCGGTCCGAGGGACGAGCAGTACTTC
TRBJ1-2 NA TRBV6-5 NA CASSYNRWGYTF TGTGCCAGCAGTTACAACAGGTGGGGCTACACCTTC
TRBJ2-4 NA TRBV4-1 TRBD2 CASSQPHGGGANIQYF TGCGCCAGCAGCCAACCTCACGGCGGGGGGGCCAACATTCAGTACTTC
TRBJ2-2 NA TRBV5-6 NA CASSLSTGELFF TGTGCCAGCAGCCTTTCCACCGGGGAGCTGTTTTTT
TRBJ2-3 NA TRBV2 NA CASSTGIRTDTQYF TGTGCCAGCAGCACAGGGATTAGGACAGATACGCAGTATTTT
TRBJ1-2 NA TRBV11-2 NA CASSPTANYGYTF TGTGCCAGCAGCCCGACAGCTAACTATGGCTACACCTTC